The next 9 T cell receptor beta chains were all read from a single sample in a study of cytomegalovirus exposure and HLA in healthy donors. The primer mix had 60 Vbeta and 13 Jbeta primers. The table came from immunoSEQ multiplex PCR; TCRdb's copy has only in-frame clones and leaves some out. The sample shows about 130,000 clones, 80% to 90% of them seen only once. Sequenced: PBMCs. Every receptor here comes from a woman between 40 and 55 years old in good health and CMV-seropositive.

This clone came up once. The genes are TRBV21-1 and TRBJ1-6; the table's D call, TRBD1, has no DNA check behind it. TRBV21-1 counts as a pseudogene. There are 19 residues in the CDR3. The CDR3 coding sequence is TGTGCCAGCAGCAAAGGGGGGGACAGGGGGCTGAGCCCAAATTCACCCCTCCACTTT. Translation gives CASSKGGDRGLSPNSPLHF.

This chain links TRBV28 with TRBJ2-3, with 9 bases aligning to TRBD1. CDR3 length: 16 residues. Germline V gene lookup returns CDR1 MDHEN and CDR2 SYDVKM. Trimming at V came to 1 base and at J to 5 bases, leaving 7 bases not matched to a gene. CDR3 in DNA: TGTGCCAGCAGTTTATTCGGACAGGGGCGGGGAGATACGCAGTATTTT. This translates into CASSLFGQGRGDTQYF.

In its sample, this clone was seen once. The chain joins TRBV27 to TRBJ2-1; TRBD2 matches 7 bases. This CDR3 comprises 13 residues. The V and J ends lost 4 bases and 6 bases, in that order; junction bases with no gene match: 3. Germline V gene data show CDR1 as MNHEY and CDR2 as SMNVEV (reference sequence). The CDR3 reads CASSSGLPNEQFF. The CDR3, as DNA: TGTGCCAGCAGTTCGGGACTACCCAATGAGCAGTTCTTC.

The genes are TRBV25-1 and TRBJ2-7, with 8 bases matching TRBD1. CDR1 and CDR2 from the germline V gene are MGHDK and SYGVNS. The CDR3 sequence is 17 residues long. The ends lost 0 bases at V and 5 bases at J; junction bases unmatched: 12. The CDR3 DNA reads TGTGCCAGCAGTGAATACTTGTTGGGCAGGGGGCTCGACGAGCAGTACTTC. This gives the protein CASSEYLLGRGLDEQYF.

The gene calls are TRBV7-8 and TRBJ2-7, with D unclear. Per the germline V gene, CDR1 is SGHVS and CDR2 is FQNEAQ. CDR3 size: 12 residues. Trimming cost V 2 bases and J 9 bases, with 11 bases left between them. CDR3: CASSLSSGRQYF. The CDR3 nucleotides are TGTGCCAGCAGCTTAAGCTCCGGTCGGCAGTACTTC.

The chain joins TRBV12-5 to TRBJ2-1; TRBD2 matches 8 bases. Germline values: CDR1 LGHNT, CDR2 FRNRAP. The CDR3 spans 14 residues. J was trimmed by 5 bases and V by 3 bases; bases with no gene match: 3. The CDR3 sequence: CASGFSGNHNEQFF. In nucleotides, the CDR3 is TGTGCTAGTGGTTTTAGCGGGAATCACAATGAGCAGTTCTTC.

The chain combines TRBV7-6 with TRBJ2-1; 13 nucleotides match TRBD2. J was trimmed by 5 bases and V by 5 bases; bases with no gene match: 9. Germline loops: CDR1 SGHVS, CDR2 FNYEAQ. This CDR3 is 17 amino acids long. CDR3 nucleotide sequence: TGTGCCAGCAGCGCTAGACTAGCGGGAGGTAGTGACAATGAGCAGTTCTTC. Its translation is CASSARLAGGSDNEQFF.

In its sample, this clone was seen a few times. The chain recombines TRBV29-1 with TRBJ1-3; the match to TRBD1 covers 9 bases. Germline CDR1 is SQVTM and CDR2 is ANQGSEA. The CDR3 spans 13 residues. V shed 6 bases and J 7 bases; nucleotides not matched to a gene: 7. The CDR3 reads CSVGTGNANTIYF. Written as DNA, the CDR3 is TGCAGCGTGGGGACAGGGAACGCTAACACCATATATTTT.

The chain joins TRBV30 to TRBJ1-3; D perhaps matches TRBD1 (5 bases). The CDR3 contains 16 residues. In germline, CDR1 is GTSNPN, CDR2 SVGIG (reference sequence). The V and J ends lost 0 bases and 0 bases respectively, with 12 bases between them. Here the CDR3 DNA reads TGTGCCTGGAGTGTAGGGCAGGGCTACTCTGGAAACACCATATATTTT. It encodes CAWSVGQGYSGNTIYF.